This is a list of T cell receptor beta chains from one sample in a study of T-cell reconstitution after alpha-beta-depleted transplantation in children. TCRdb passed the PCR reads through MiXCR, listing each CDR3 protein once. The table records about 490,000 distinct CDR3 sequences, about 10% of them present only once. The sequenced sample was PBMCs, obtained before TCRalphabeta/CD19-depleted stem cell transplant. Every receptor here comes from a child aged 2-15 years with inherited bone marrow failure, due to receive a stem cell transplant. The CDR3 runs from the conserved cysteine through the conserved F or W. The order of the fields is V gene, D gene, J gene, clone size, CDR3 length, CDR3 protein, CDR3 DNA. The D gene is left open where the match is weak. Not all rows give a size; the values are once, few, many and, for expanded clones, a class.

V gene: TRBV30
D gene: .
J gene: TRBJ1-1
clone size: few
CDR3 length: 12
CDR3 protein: CAWTRGEAEAFF
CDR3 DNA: TGTGCCTGGACCCGAGGGGAAGCTGAAGCTTTCTTT

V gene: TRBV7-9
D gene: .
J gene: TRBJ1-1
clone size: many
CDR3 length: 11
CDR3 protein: CASSSLAEAFF
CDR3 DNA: TGTGCCAGCAGCTCCTTGGCTGAAGCTTTCTTT

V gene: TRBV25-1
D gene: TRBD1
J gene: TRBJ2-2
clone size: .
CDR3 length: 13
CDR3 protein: CASARTGAGELFF
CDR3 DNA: TGTGCCAGCGCCCGGACAGGGGCCGGGGAGCTGTTTTTT

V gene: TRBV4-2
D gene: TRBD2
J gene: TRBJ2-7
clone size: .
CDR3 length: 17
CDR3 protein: CASSQLSLAGGGYEQYF
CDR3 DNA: TGTGCCAGCAGCCAACTCTCCCTAGCGGGAGGGGGGTACGAGCAGTACTTC

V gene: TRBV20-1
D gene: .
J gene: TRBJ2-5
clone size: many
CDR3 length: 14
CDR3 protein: CSASDRGGGETQYF
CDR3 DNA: TGCAGTGCATCGGACAGAGGAGGCGGGGAGACCCAGTACTTC

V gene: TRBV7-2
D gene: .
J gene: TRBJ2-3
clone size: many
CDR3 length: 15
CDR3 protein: CASSPDSLGTDTQYF
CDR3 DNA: TGTGCCAGCAGCCCAGACAGTTTGGGCACAGATACGCAGTATTTT

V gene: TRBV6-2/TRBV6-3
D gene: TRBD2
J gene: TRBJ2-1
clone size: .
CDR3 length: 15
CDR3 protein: CATLTPSGPYNEQFF
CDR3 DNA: TGTGCCACCTTAACCCCTAGCGGGCCCTACAATGAGCAGTTCTTC

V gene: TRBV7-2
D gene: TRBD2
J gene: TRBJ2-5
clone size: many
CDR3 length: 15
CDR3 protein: CASSIAGGGQETQYF
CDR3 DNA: TGTGCCAGCAGCATAGCGGGAGGGGGCCAAGAGACCCAGTACTTC

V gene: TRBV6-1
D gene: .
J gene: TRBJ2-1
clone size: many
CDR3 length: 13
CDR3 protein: CASSELVPNEQFF
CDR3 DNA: TGTGCCAGCAGTGAGCTAGTGCCCAATGAGCAGTTCTTC

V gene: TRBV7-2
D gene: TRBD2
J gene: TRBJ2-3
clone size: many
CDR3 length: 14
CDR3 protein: CASSWTSGTGTQYF
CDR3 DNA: TGTGCCAGCAGCTGGACTAGCGGGACGGGTACGCAGTATTTT

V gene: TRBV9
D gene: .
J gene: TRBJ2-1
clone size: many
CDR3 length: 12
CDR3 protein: CASSALVSEQFF
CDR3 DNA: TGTGCCAGCAGCGCCCTAGTGAGTGAGCAGTTCTTC

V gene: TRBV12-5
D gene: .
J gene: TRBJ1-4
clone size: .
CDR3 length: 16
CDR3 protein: CASGPTGHSSNEKLFF
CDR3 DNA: TGTGCTAGTGGCCCGACGGGACATTCATCTAATGAAAAACTGTTTTTT

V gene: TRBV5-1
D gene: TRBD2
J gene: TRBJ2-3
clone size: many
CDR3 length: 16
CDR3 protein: CASSSRAGGLTDTQYF
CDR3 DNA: TGCGCCAGCAGCTCAAGAGCGGGAGGTTTAACAGATACGCAGTATTTT

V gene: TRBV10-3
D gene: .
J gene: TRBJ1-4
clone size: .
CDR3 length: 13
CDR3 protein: CAIQPGPNEKLFF
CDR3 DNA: TGTGCCATACAGCCGGGACCGAATGAAAAACTGTTTTTT

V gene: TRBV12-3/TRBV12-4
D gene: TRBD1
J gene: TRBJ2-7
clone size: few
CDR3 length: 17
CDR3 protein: CASSPPSAGTGQGEQYF
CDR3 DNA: TGTGCCAGCAGTCCCCCATCCGCAGGGACAGGGCAGGGCGAGCAGTACTTC

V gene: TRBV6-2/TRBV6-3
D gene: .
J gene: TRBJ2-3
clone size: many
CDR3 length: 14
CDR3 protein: CASSFGEPTDTQYF
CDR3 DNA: TGTGCCAGCAGTTTTGGGGAGCCGACAGATACGCAGTATTTT

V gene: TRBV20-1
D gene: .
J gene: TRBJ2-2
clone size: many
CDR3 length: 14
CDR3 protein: CSARADDGTGELFF
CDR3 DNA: TGCAGTGCTAGAGCCGACGACGGCACCGGGGAGCTGTTTTTT

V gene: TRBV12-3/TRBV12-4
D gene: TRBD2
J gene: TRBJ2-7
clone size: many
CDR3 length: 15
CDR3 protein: CASSLAASGSEEQYF
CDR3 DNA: TGTGCCAGCAGTTTAGCGGCTAGCGGGAGTGAAGAGCAGTACTTC

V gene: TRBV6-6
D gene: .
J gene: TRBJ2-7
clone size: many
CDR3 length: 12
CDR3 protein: CASTYGRNEQYF
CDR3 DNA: TGTGCCAGCACCTACGGGCGTAACGAGCAGTACTTC

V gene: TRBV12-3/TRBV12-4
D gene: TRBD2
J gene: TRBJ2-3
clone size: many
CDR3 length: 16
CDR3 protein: CASSLGTSGRTDTQYF
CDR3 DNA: TGTGCCAGCAGTTTAGGGACTAGCGGGAGGACAGATACGCAGTATTTT

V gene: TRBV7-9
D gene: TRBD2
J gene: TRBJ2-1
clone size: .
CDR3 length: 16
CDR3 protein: CASSFYEREGFNEQFF
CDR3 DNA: TGTGCCAGCAGCTTTTATGAGCGGGAGGGCTTCAATGAGCAGTTCTTC

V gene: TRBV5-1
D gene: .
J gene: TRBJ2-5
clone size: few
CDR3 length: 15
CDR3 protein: CASSLLGGSGETQYF
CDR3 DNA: TGCGCCAGCAGCTTATTGGGGGGCAGCGGAGAGACCCAGTACTTC

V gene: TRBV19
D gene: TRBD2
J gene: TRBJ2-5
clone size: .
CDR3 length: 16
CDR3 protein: CASSSRTSGFQETQYF
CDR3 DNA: TGTGCCAGTAGTTCCAGGACTAGCGGGTTCCAAGAGACCCAGTACTTC

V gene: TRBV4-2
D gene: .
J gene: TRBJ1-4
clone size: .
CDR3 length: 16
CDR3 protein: CASSQGGRATNEKLFF
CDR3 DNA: TGTGCCAGCAGCCAGGGAGGTCGGGCGACTAATGAAAAACTGTTTTTT

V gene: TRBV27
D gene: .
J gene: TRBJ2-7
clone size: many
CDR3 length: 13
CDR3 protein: CASSSYGSYEQYF
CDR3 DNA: TGTGCCAGCAGTTCCTACGGCTCCTACGAGCAGTACTTC

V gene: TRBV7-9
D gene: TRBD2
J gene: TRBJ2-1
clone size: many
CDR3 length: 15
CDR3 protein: CASSFLLAGYNEQFF
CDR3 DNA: TGTGCCAGCAGCTTCCTACTAGCGGGATACAATGAGCAGTTCTTC

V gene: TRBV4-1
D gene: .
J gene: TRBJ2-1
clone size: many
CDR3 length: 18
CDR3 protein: CASSQAVLALRVDNEQFF
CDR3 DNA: TGCGCCAGCAGCCAAGCGGTTCTAGCATTAAGAGTAGACAATGAGCAGTTCTTC

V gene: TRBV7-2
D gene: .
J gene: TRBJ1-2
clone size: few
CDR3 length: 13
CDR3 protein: CASSAGVGYGYTF
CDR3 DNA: TGTGCCAGCAGTGCAGGGGTGGGCTATGGCTACACCTTC

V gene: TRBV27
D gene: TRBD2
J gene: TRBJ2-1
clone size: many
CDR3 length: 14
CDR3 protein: CASSYGTSWNEQFF
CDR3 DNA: TGTGCCAGCAGTTACGGGACTAGTTGGAATGAGCAGTTCTTC

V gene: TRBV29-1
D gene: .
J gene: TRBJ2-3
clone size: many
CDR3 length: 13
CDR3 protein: CSVVPRVEDTQYF
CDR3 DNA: TGCAGCGTTGTGCCCCGGGTGGAAGATACGCAGTATTTT

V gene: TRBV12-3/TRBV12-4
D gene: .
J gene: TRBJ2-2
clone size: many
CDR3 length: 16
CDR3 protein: CASSWLLTGLTGELFF
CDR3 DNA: TGTGCCAGCAGTTGGCTCTTAACAGGGCTCACCGGGGAGCTGTTTTTT

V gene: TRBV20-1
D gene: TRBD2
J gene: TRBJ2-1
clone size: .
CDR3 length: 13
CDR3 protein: CSALGLAGKEQFF
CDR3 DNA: TGCAGTGCTTTGGGTCTAGCGGGAAAGGAGCAGTTCTTC

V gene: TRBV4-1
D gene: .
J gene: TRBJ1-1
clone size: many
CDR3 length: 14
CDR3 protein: CASRMGVKGTEAFF
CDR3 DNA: TGCGCCAGCAGGATGGGAGTGAAGGGCACTGAAGCTTTCTTT

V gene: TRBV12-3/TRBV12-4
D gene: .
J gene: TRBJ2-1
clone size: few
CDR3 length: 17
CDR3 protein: CASSLGARGLSYNEQFF
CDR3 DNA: TGTGCCAGCAGTTTAGGAGCCCGCGGACTCTCCTACAATGAGCAGTTCTTC

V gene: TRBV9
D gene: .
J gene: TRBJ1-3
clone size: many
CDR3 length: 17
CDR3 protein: CASSVARTESSGNTIYF
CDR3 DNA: TGTGCCAGCAGCGTAGCCCGGACAGAGTCCTCTGGAAACACCATATATTTT

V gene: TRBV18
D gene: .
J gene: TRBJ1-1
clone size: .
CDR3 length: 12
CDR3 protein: CASSGGVTEAFF
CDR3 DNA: TGTGCCAGCTCGGGGGGGGTCACTGAAGCTTTCTTT

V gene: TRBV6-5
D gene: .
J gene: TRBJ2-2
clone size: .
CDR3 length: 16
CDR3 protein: CASSYSGGRVTGELFF
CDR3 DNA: TGTGCCAGCAGTTACTCGGGGGGGCGGGTCACCGGGGAGCTGTTTTTT

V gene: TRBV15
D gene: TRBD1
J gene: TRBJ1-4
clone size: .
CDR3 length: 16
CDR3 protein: CATSRTPLDRGEKLFF
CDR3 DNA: TGTGCCACCAGCAGAACTCCGTTGGACAGGGGTGAAAAACTGTTTTTT

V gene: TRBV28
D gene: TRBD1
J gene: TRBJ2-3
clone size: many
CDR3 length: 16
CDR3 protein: CASSYRDRERTDTQYF
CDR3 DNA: TGTGCCAGCAGCTACCGGGACAGGGAGCGAACAGATACGCAGTATTTT

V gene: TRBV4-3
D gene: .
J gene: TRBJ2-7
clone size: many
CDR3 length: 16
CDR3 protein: CASSQDPMGAPYEQYF
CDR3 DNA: TGCGCCAGCAGCCAAGATCCGATGGGGGCCCCCTACGAGCAGTACTTC

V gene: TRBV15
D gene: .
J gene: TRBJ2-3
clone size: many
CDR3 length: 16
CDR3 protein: CATSRDFVASTDTQYF
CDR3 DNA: TGTGCCACCAGCAGAGACTTTGTAGCTAGCACAGATACGCAGTATTTT

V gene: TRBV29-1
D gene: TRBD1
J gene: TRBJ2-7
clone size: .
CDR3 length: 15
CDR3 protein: CSVETTGQLSYEQYF
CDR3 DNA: TGCAGCGTGGAAACTACGGGACAGCTCTCCTACGAGCAGTACTTC

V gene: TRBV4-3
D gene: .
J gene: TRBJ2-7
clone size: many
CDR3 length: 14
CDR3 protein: CASSQLYRGYEQYF
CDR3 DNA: TGCGCCAGCAGCCAACTCTATCGGGGGTACGAGCAGTACTTC

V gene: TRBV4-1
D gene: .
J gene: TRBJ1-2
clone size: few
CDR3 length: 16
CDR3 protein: CASSQVGAPSNYGYTF
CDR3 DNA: TGCGCCAGCAGCCAAGTAGGGGCCCCTTCTAACTATGGCTACACCTTC

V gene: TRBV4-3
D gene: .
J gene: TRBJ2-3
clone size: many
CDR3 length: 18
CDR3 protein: CASSQDIGTASSTDTQYF
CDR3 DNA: TGCGCCAGCAGCCAAGACATTGGGACGGCCAGTAGCACAGATACGCAGTATTTT

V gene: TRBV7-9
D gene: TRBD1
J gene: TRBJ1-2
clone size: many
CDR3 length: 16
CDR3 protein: CASSLGEAGGTYGYTF
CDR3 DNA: TGTGCCAGCAGCTTAGGGGAAGCAGGGGGAACCTATGGCTACACCTTC

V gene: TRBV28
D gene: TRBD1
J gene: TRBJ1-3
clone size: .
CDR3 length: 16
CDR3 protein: CASSLYPGQGGNTIYF
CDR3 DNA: TGTGCCAGCAGTCTCTATCCTGGACAGGGAGGAAACACCATATATTTT

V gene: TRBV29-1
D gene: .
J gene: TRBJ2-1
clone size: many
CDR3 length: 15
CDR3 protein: CSVKGGDISYNEQFF
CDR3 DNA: TGCAGCGTTAAGGGGGGCGATATATCCTACAATGAGCAGTTCTTC

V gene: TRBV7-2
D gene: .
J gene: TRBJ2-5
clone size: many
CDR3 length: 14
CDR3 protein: CASRSDMYQETQYF
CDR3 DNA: TGTGCCAGCAGGTCTGACATGTACCAAGAGACCCAGTACTTC

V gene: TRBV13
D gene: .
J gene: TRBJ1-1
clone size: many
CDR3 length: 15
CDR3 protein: CASSLGGNMNTEAFF
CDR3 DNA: TGTGCCAGCAGCTTAGGGGGCAACATGAACACTGAAGCTTTCTTT

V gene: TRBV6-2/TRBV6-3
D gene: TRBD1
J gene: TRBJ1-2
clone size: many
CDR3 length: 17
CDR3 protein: CASSYVLTGGDRHGYTF
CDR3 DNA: TGTGCCAGCAGTTATGTACTAACAGGGGGAGATCGCCATGGCTACACCTTC